Below, 18 T cell receptor beta chains from the same sample are listed, as sequenced in a study of identical twins. TCRdb analysed the 5' RACE reads with MiXCR anew, one entry per CDR3 protein. The sample includes some 660,000 distinct CDR3 sequences, 8.5% to 9.5% seen only once; the top ten take 0.98%. This same sample was also taken into another study, of yellow fever vaccine responses in identical twins.

The sequenced sample consisted of PBMCs. These receptors were obtained from a woman aged 18 to 35 in good health.

This clonotype was picked up many times. This rearrangement joins TRBV6-5 to TRBJ2-1, with D perhaps TRBD1 or TRBD2 (6 bases each). The V gene's germline CDR1 is MNHEY and CDR2 SVGAGI. Trimming shortened V by 2 bases and J by 2 bases, and 13 bases separated the two germline ends. The CDR3 has 16 amino acids. The CDR3 DNA sequence: TGTGCCAGCAGTTACCCGAGGGGGGAGACCTACAATGAGCAGTTCTTC. It specifies CASSYPRGETYNEQFF.

This clonotype was recorded many times. This chain uses TRBV28 with TRBJ2-2, with TRBD1 matching over 9 bases. The V gene's germline CDR1 is MDHEN and CDR2 SYDVKM. The CDR3 is 18 residues long. V shed 6 bases and J 4 bases; nucleotides not matched to a gene: 15. The DNA for the CDR3 is TGTGCCAGCAGAAATCGCCCCACAGGGGGCGTTGGCACCGGGGAGCTGTTTTTT. As protein: CASRNRPTGGVGTGELFF.

This clonotype has at least ten counts. This chain connects TRBV7-9 to TRBJ2-2, with D possibly matching TRBD1 (6 bases). This CDR3 contains 15 residues. CDR1 and CDR2 from the germline V gene are SEHNR and FQNEAQ (reference sequence). V lost 5 bases and J 2 bases, leaving 12 bases between the germline ends. This CDR3 reads CASSVGQQNTGELFF. The CDR3 bases are TGTGCCAGCAGCGTCGGACAGCAAAACACCGGGGAGCTGTTTTTT.

This clonotype occurred a few times. The gene calls are TRBV7-3 and TRBJ2-3; a weak D match, TRBD1 (6 bases). Trimming removed 5 bases at V and 0 bases at J, with 12 bases between. The germline V gene encodes CDR1 SGHTA and CDR2 FQGTGA. The CDR3 covers 15 residues. This CDR3 is CASSTGTISTDTQYF. The DNA for the CDR3 is TGTGCCAGCAGCACCGGGACAATTAGCACAGATACGCAGTATTTT.

This clonotype has only a few counts. The chain has TRBV19 and TRBJ2-7; D may be TRBD1 (6 bases). The CDR3 has 15 amino acids. Germline V gene lookup returns CDR1 LNHDA and CDR2 SQIVND (reference sequence). V was shortened by 4 bases and J by 1 base, with 14 bases between the two germline ends. This chain's CDR3 is CASSTGRTVSYEQYF. The CDR3 DNA reads TGTGCCAGTAGTACAGGAAGGACAGTATCCTACGAGCAGTACTTC.

This rearrangement joins TRBV28 to TRBJ1-2; D is uncertain. Germline values: CDR1 MDHEN, CDR2 SYDVKM. Trimming shortened V by 8 bases and J by 4 bases, and 20 bases separated the two germline ends. The CDR3 sequence is 15 residues long. CDR3 sequence: CASGNIPGVGYGYTF. The CDR3 nucleotides are TGTGCCAGCGGAAATATCCCCGGGGTGGGCTATGGCTACACCTTC.

This sequence joins TRBV19 and TRBJ2-1; 12 bases map to TRBD2. The CDR3 has 14 amino acids. Germline values: CDR1 LNHDA, CDR2 SQIVND (reference sequence). V trimming: 6 bases; J trimming: 8 bases; junction bases outside the gene matches: 5. This CDR3 is CASRTSGRWDEQFF. CDR3 coding DNA: TGTGCCAGTAGGACTAGCGGGAGATGGGATGAGCAGTTCTTC.

Many counts were recorded for this clonotype. The CDR3 is CASSHGGPTDTQYF. The CDR3 DNA follows: TGCGCCAGCAGCCACGGAGGGCCCACAGATACGCAGTATTTT. The genes are TRBV5-1 and TRBJ2-3; tentative D call: TRBD2 (6 bases). The CDR3 extends over 14 amino acids. With 4 bases removed from V and 2 bases from J, the gap between germline ends came to 11 bases. Germline CDR1 and CDR2: SGHRS and YFSETQ. Together with reference TRBV5-1 and TRBJ2-3, the CDR3 gives the full variable domain: KAGVTQTPRYLIKTRGQQVTLSCSPISGHRSVSWYQQTPGQGLQFLFEYFSETQRNKGNFPGRFSGRQFSNSRSEMNVSTLELGDSALYLCASSHGGPTDTQYFGPGTRLTVL.

The chain combines TRBV15 with TRBJ1-2; D is ambiguous. Per germline, CDR1 LNHNV and CDR2 YYDKDF (reference sequence). The germline V and J ends were trimmed by 0 bases and 2 bases, with 10 bases remaining between them. The CDR3 contains 15 residues. The CDR3 reads CATSRDASKNYGYTF. The CDR3 DNA sequence: TGTGCCACCAGCAGAGATGCGAGTAAGAACTATGGCTACACCTTC.

The rearrangement links TRBV29-1 to TRBJ1-1; D not certain. This CDR3 spans 14 amino acids. V lost 5 bases and J 0 bases, leaving 13 bases between the germline ends. Germline values: CDR1 SQVTM, CDR2 ANQGSEA. The CDR3 loop reads CSVRTSVLNTEAFF. The CDR3 region has the DNA TGCAGCGTTCGGACGTCAGTATTGAACACTGAAGCTTTCTTT.

J is TRBJ2-7 and V is TRBV29-1; a weak D match, TRBD1 (6 bases). This CDR3 contains 13 residues. Between the trimmed V and J ends, which lost 4 bases and 4 bases, there was a span of 14 bases. Germline lookup yields CDR1 SQVTM and CDR2 ANQGSEA. The CDR3 bases are TGCAGCGTTGTTAGGTCTCAGGGGTACGAGCAGTACTTC. This sequence encodes CSVVRSQGYEQYF.

This sequence joins TRBV18 and TRBJ2-1; 8 bases line up with TRBD2. This CDR3 has 12 residues. Unmatched junction bases numbered 5, after V lost 8 bases and J lost 8 bases. The germline CDR1 and CDR2 sequences are KGHSH and LQKENI. The CDR3 DNA is TGTGCCAGCGCCGGACTAGCAGATGAGCAGTTCTTC. Amino acids: CASAGLADEQFF.

Many counts were recorded for this clonotype. The gene calls are TRBV11-3 and TRBJ2-6; D unclear. Germline values: CDR1 SGHNT, CDR2 YENEEA. This CDR3 has 15 amino acids. V lost 3 bases, J lost 1 base, and 7 bases lay in between. The CDR3 nucleotides are TGTGCCAGCAGCTTCGGACCTTCTGGGGCCAACGTCCTGACTTTC. Protein: CASSFGPSGANVLTF.

Comment on this clonotype: Compared with germline, one end of the junction differs, possibly owing to a read error. This chain links TRBV28 with TRBJ2-7; D is perhaps TRBD1 (5 bases). The CDR3 runs 13 residues. In germline, CDR1 is MDHEN, CDR2 SYDVKM. In DNA, the CDR3 is TGTGCTAGCATCGAGGCAAGTGGGGCCGAGCAGTACTTC. Its protein is CASIEASGAEQYF.

This clonotype was observed a few times. The chain has TRBV28 and TRBJ2-1; TRBD1 might be the D (5 bases). The CDR3 totals 14 residues. The V end lost 5 bases, the J end lost 6 bases, and 14 bases lay between the germline ends. CDR1 is MDHEN, CDR2 SYDVKM, per germline. The DNA for the CDR3 is TGTGCCAGCAGTCCCCCGAGACAGTCCAATGAGCAGTTCTTC. Its translation is CASSPPRQSNEQFF.

The chain uses TRBV7-2 and TRBJ2-7, with D unresolved. CDR1 SGHTA and CDR2 FQGNSA come from the germline V gene. V was clipped by 2 bases and J by 6 bases, with 8 bases between them. CDR3 length equals 12 residues. Here the CDR3 DNA reads TGTGCCAGCAGCTTACCCAGGTTCGAGCAGTACTTC. It codes for CASSLPRFEQYF. Supplemented by reference TRBV7-2 and TRBJ2-7, the full variable domain reads GAGVSQSPSNKVTEKGKDVELRCDPISGHTALYWYRQSLGQGLEFLIYFQGNSAPDKSGLPSDRFSAERTGGSVSTLTIQRTQQEDSAVYLCASSLPRFEQYFGPGTRLTVT.

The table lists this clonotype with a few counts. J is TRBJ2-7 and V is TRBV20-1, with TRBD2 matching 15 bases. Germline V gene sequence: CDR1 DFQATT, CDR2 SNEGSKA (reference sequence). The CDR3 sequence is 15 residues long. V shed 1 base, J shed 5 bases, and the junction held 3 bases outside the gene matches. The CDR3 loop is CSARGTSGRANEQYF. In DNA form, the CDR3 reads TGCAGTGCTAGAGGGACTAGCGGGAGGGCTAACGAGCAGTACTTC.

This sequence joins TRBV18 and TRBJ2-4; D may match TRBD1 or TRBD2 (5 bases each). CDR1 and CDR2 (germline): KGHSH, LQKENI. V lost 1 base, J lost 4 bases, and 11 bases lay in between. This CDR3 spans 15 amino acids. The CDR3 region has the DNA TGTGCCAGCTCACCACAGGGCGAGGGGAAAAACATTCAGTACTTC. It encodes CASSPQGEGKNIQYF. The full variable domain, completed using reference TRBV18 and TRBJ2-4, is NAGVMQNPRHLVRRRGQEARLRCSPMKGHSHVYWYRQLPEEGLKFMVYLQKENIIDESGMPKERFSAEFPKEGPSILRIQQVVRGDSAAYFCASSPQGEGKNIQYFGAGTRLSVL.